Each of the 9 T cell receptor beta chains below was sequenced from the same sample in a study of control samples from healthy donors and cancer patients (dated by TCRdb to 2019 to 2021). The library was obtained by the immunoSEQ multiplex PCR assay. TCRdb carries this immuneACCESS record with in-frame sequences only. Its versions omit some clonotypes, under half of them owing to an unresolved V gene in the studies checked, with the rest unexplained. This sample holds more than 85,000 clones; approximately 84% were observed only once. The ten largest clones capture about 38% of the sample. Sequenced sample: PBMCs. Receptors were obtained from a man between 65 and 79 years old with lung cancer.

The CDR3 sequence is CATSDFRRGTDTQYF. In DNA form, the CDR3 reads TGTGCCACCAGTGATTTTCGCAGGGGGACAGATACGCAGTATTTT. The chain has TRBV24-1 and TRBJ2-3, with 7 positions matching TRBD1. The CDR3 sequence is 15 residues long. V dropped 1 base and J dropped 3; count of bases not matched to a gene: 3. CDR1 is KGHDR, CDR2 SFDVKD, per germline.

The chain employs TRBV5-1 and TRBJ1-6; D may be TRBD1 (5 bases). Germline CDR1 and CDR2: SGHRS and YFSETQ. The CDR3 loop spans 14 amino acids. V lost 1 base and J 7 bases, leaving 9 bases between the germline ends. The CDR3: CASSLPGWNSPLHF. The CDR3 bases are TGCGCCAGCAGCTTGCCAGGGTGGAATTCACCCCTCCACTTT.

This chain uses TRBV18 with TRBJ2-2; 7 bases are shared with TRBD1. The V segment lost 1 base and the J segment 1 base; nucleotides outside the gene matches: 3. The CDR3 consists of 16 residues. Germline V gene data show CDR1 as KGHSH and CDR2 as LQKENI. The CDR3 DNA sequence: TGTGCCAGCTCACCACGTCCAGGGGGGAACACCGGGGAGCTGTTTTTT. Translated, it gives CASSPRPGGNTGELFF.

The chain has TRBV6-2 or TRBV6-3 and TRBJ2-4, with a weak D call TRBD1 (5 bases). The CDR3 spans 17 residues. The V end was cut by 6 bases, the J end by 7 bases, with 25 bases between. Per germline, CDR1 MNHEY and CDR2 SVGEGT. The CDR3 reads CASSRAGPESPQNIQYF. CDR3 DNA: TGTGCCAGCAGCCGAGCAGGGCCCGAAAGTCCCCAGAACATTCAGTACTTC.

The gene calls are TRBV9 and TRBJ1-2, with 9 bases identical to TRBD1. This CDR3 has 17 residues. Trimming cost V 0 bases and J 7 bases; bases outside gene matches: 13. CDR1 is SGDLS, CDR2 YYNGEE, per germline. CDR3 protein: CASSVGPSQGATVGYTF. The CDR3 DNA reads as TGTGCCAGCAGCGTAGGTCCCTCACAGGGGGCGACGGTTGGCTACACCTTC.

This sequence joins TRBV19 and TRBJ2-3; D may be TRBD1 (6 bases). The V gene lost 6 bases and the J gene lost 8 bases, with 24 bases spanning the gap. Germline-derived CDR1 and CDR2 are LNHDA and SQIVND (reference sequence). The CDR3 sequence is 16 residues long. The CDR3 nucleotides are TGTGCCAGTAGGAACGCACGGGACATTCCCCGAGGTACGCAGTATTTT. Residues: CASRNARDIPRGTQYF.

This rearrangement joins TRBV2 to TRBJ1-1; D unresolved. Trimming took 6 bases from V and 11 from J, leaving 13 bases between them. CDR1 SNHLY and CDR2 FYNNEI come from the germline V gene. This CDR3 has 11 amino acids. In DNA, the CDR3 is TGTGCCAGCAGCCCGACGCGGCGGGCTTTCTTT. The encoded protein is CASSPTRRAFF.

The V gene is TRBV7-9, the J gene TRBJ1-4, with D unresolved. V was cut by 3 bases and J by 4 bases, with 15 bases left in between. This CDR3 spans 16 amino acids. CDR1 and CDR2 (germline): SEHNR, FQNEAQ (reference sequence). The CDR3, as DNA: TGTGCCAGCAGCTTTGGCAATCGAGGAATTAATGAAAAACTGTTTTTT. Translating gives CASSFGNRGINEKLFF.

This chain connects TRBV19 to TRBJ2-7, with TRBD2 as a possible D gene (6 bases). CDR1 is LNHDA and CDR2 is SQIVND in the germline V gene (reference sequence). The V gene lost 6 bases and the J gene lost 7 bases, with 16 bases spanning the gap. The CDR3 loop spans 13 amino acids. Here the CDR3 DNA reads TGTGCCAGTAGCCCGGGACTCACGGTTGAGCAGTACTTC. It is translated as CASSPGLTVEQYF.